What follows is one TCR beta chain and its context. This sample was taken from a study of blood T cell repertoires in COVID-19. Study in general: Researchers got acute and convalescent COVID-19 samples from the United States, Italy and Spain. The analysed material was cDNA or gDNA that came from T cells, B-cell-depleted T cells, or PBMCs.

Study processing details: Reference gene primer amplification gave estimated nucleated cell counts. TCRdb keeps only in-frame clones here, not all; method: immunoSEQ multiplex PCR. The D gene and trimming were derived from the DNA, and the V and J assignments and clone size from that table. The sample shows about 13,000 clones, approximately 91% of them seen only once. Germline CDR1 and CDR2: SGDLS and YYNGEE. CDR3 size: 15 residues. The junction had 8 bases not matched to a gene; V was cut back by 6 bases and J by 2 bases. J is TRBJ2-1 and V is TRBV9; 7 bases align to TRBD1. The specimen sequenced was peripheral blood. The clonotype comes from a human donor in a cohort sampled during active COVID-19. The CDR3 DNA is TGTGCCAGCAACGCACAGGGGTCGGCCTACAATGAGCAGTTCTTC. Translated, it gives CASNAQGSAYNEQFF.